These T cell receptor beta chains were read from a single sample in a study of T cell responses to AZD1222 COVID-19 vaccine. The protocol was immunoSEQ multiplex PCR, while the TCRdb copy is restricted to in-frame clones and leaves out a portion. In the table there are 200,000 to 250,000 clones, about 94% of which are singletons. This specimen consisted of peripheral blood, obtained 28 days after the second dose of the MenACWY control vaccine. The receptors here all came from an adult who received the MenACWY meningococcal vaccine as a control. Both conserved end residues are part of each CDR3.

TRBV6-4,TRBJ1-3,CASSDPGMAGNTIYF
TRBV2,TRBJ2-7,CASIKSGASYEQYF
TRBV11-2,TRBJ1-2,CASSLVSSLNYGYTF
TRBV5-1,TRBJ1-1,CASSLAPGTEAFF
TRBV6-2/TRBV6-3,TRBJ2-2,CASSYSDNVGRVTGELFF
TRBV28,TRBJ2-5,CASTSAGESSETQYF
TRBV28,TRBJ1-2,CASSFSLSAREDYGYTF
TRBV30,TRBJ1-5,CAWSLKGQTVNQPQHF
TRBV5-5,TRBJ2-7,CASSSWGNEQYF
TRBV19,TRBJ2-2,CAISNTNTGELFF
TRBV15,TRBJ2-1,CATSDRDRDNEQFF
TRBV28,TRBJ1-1,CASNLGQGANTEAFF
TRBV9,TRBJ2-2,CASSGGTGLNTGELFF
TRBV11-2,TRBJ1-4,CASSSSGEKLFF
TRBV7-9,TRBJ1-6,CASSPEGGGSPLHF
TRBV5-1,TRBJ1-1,CASSSGQFNYIREAFF
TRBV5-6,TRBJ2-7,CASSLGGNHYEQYF
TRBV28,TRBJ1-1,CATFTGGVTEAFF
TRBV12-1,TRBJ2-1,CASSARGLSYNEQFF
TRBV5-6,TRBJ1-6,CASSFRDAYNSPLHF
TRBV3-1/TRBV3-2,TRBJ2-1,CASSLEGSGYNEQFF
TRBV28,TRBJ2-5,CASSFVPLAGGGMETQYF
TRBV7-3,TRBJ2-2,CASSRYQGTGELFF
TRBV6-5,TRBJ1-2,CASSYSNRGYGYTF
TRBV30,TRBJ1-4,CAWSGLGATNEKLFF
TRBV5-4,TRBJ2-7,CASSKAGGTYEQYF
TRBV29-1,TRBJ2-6,CSVGQGGAGANVLTF
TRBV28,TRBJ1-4,CASSLVNEKLFF
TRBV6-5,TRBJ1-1,CASRGTNTEAFF
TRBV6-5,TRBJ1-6,CASSPSVTNSPLHF
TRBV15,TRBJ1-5,CATSLDRISNQPQHF
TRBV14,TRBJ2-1,CASSHELGLSSYNEQFF
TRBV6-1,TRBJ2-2,CASSEDARTGELFF
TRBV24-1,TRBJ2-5,CATSFGSLDRIQETQYF
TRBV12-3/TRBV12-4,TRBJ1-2,CASRTTGYGYTF
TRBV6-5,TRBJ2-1,CASKTSGGQYNEQFF
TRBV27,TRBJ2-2,CASSSGTVNTGELFF
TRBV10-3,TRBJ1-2,CAISENQDYGYTF
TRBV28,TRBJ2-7,CASSLDGRGEQYF
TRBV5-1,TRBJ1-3,CASSHRQGSGNTIYF
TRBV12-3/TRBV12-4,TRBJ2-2,CASSPLGELFF
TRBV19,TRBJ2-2,CASSYRGPLDLAGELFF
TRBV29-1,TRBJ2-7,CSTNTGNEQYF
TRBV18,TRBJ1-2,CASSPLRDGYTF
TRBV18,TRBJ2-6,CASSPGPPGANVLTF
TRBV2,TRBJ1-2,CASSAGQGADGYTF
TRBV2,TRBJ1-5,CASRDSQYQPQHF
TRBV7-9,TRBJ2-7,CASSHRLAGGYEQYF
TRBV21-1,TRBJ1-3,CASSKYGQYGNTIYF
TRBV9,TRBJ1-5,CASSVGLVDQPQHF
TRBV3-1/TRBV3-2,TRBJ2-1,CASSQYFTAENEQFF
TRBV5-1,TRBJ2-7,CASSLGVGYEQYF
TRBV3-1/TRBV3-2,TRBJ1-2,CASRQSGTGGDYGYTF
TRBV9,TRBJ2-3,CASSAHRGDTQYF